The 14 T cell receptor beta chains reported below all come from one sample, sequenced in a study of shared clonotypes between healthy human individuals. Libraries were prepared by immunoSEQ multiplex PCR; TCRdb keeps only in-frame clonotypes and omits some of them. The sample has 300,000 or so clones; around 74% are singletons. The sequenced material came from memory CD4+ T cells sorted from blood. The subset was: CD45RA-negative fraction. These receptors all stem from a man aged 25-40 years in good health.

J is TRBJ2-2 and V is TRBV7-6; D not certain. The CDR3 spans 15 residues. Germline assignment: CDR1 SGHVS and CDR2 FNYEAQ. Trimming cost V 5 bases and J 0 bases, with 10 bases left between them. CDR3 bases: TGTGCCAGCAGCCTCCAGCGAGCGAACACCGGGGAGCTGTTTTTT. This codes for CASSLQRANTGELFF.

The V and J genes are TRBV7-8 and TRBJ2-1, with TRBD2 as a possible D gene (6 bases). This CDR3 contains 17 residues. With 4 bases removed from V and 5 bases from J, the gap between germline ends came to 21 bases. Germline CDR1 and CDR2: SGHVS and FQNEAQ. CDR3 nucleotide sequence: TGTGCCAGCAGCTCCGTGCTACTCCCGACGGGGGACAATGAGCAGTTCTTC. This gives the protein CASSSVLLPTGDNEQFF.

The chain employs TRBV7-9 and TRBJ2-1, with 7 positions matching TRBD2. This CDR3 has 17 residues. V lost 1 base to trimming and J lost 1 base; unmatched junction nucleotides: 7. Germline V gives CDR1 SEHNR, CDR2 FQNEAQ (reference sequence). As DNA, the CDR3 is TGTGCCAGCAGCTTAGGAGCGGGGCCGAGTTCCTACAATGAGCAGTTCTTC. It yields the protein CASSLGAGPSSYNEQFF.

This clone was detected only a few times. The genes are TRBV29-1 and TRBJ2-5; the D gene is possibly TRBD2 (6 bases). The germline gives CDR1 SQVTM, CDR2 ANQGSEA. Trimming removed 3 bases from V and 7 bases from J, with 21 bases in between. The CDR3 length is 15 residues. The CDR3 here is CSVEGRRRLIWTQYF. DNA of the CDR3: TGCAGCGTTGAGGGGAGGAGGAGACTTATATGGACCCAGTACTTC.

The sample holds many counts of this clone. Other DNA sequences in the sample encode the same CDR3. The rearrangement links TRBV29-1 to TRBJ1-1, with TRBD1 as a possible D gene (5 bases). The CDR3 loop spans 11 amino acids. Looked up from germline, CDR1 is SQVTM and CDR2 is ANQGSEA. CDR3 amino acids: CSFNKGTEAFF. The CDR3 DNA is TGCAGTTTCAATAAGGGGACTGAAGCTTTCTTT.

The V gene is TRBV27, the J gene TRBJ2-1; D uncertain. The CDR3 is 16 amino acids. CDR1 MNHEY and CDR2 SMNVEV come from the germline V gene (reference sequence). The V end was cut by 4 bases, the J end by 6 bases, with 19 bases between. The CDR3 here is CASSYKGPSAFNEQFF. CDR3 sequence (DNA): TGTGCCAGCAGTTACAAAGGGCCGAGTGCGTTCAATGAGCAGTTCTTC.

This rearrangement joins TRBV6-1 to TRBJ1-5; D not certain. CDR3 length equals 17 residues. V lost 2 bases and J lost 1, with 15 bases in between. From germline, CDR1 is MNHNS and CDR2 SASEGT. CDR3 DNA: TGTGCCAGCAGTGAACAGGCCCTAACTTGGAGCAATCAGCCCCAGCATTTT. Its translation is CASSEQALTWSNQPQHF.

The rearrangement links TRBV5-1 to TRBJ1-2; D gene uncertain. Germline-derived CDR1 and CDR2 are SGHRS and YFSETQ. The CDR3 is made up of 15 amino acids. Trimming stripped 7 bases from V and 4 bases from J, with 20 bases between. The CDR3 DNA reads TGCGCCAGCGTTTCCCCGGTTCGAAAGACCTATGGCTACACCTTC. Its translation: CASVSPVRKTYGYTF.

The genes are TRBV9 and TRBJ2-7; D call uncertain. CDR1 is SGDLS and CDR2 is YYNGEE in the germline V gene. The CDR3 extends over 14 amino acids. Trimming removed 0 bases from V and 2 bases from J, with 9 bases in between. The CDR3 here is CASSVDPDTYEQYF. The CDR3 DNA reads TGTGCCAGCAGCGTAGACCCGGATACCTACGAGCAGTACTTC.

V gene TRBV27 combines with J gene TRBJ2-1, with 7 bases identical to TRBD2. The germline V gene has CDR1 MNHEY and CDR2 SMNVEV (reference sequence). The CDR3 loop spans 15 amino acids. The trim removed 7 bases at V and 2 bases at J, leaving 8 bases unmatched. CDR3: CASNSLGTTYNEQFF. DNA of the CDR3: TGTGCCAGCAATTCCCTCGGGACTACCTACAATGAGCAGTTCTTC.

Only a few counts were recorded for this clone. V gene TRBV5-1 combines with J gene TRBJ2-3; TRBD1 aligns across 7 bases. The CDR3 runs 15 residues. The V gene end was trimmed by 4 bases and the J gene end by 2 bases; junction bases not matched to a gene: 7. In germline, CDR1 is SGHRS, CDR2 YFSETQ. The CDR3 DNA is TGCGCCAGCAGCCAACAGGGGCCCCCCACAGATACGCAGTATTTT. Protein: CASSQQGPPTDTQYF.

This clone was found once. The chain carries TRBV19 and TRBJ2-2, with D possibly being TRBD1 or TRBD2 (5 bases each). The germline gives CDR1 LNHDA, CDR2 SQIVND (reference sequence). Trimming shortened V by 4 bases and J by 8 bases, and 17 bases separated the two germline ends. The CDR3 covers 15 residues. The CDR3 DNA reads as TGTGCCAGTAGTAGGGGGAACGAGCCTTCGGGGGAGCTGTTTTTT. It encodes CASSRGNEPSGELFF.

The chain uses TRBV14 and TRBJ2-3; perhaps TRBD1 as D (5 bases). Between the trimmed V and J ends, which lost 1 base and 5 bases, there was a span of 7 bases. Per germline, CDR1 SGHDN and CDR2 FVKESK. The length of the CDR3 is 13 residues. The CDR3 region has the DNA TGTGCCAGCAGCCAAGCAGGGCTAGATACGCAGTATTTT. Its translation is CASSQAGLDTQYF.

This clone came up once. This chain joins TRBV21-1 and TRBJ1-1. TRBV21-1 is a pseudogene segment. The CDR3 loop spans 12 amino acids. The CDR3 protein is CASSAGRREAFF. DNA for the CDR3: TGTGCCAGCAGCGCCGGACGGCGAGAAGCTTTCTTT.